This is a list of T cell receptor beta chains from one sample in a study of technical replicates of blood from a few donors. Sequenced by immunoSEQ multiplex PCR; TCRdb stores in-frame clones only, minus some. The sample shows over 15,000 clones, approximately 87% of them seen only once. Sequenced material: PBMCs. These receptors were taken from a human donor in good health. Both conserved end residues are part of each CDR3. D genes are given only for firm matches. Only part of the rows carry a size: once, few, many, or a class if the clone is expanded.

clone size: NA; J gene: TRBJ2-3; V gene: TRBV4-2; D gene: NA; CDR3 protein: CASSRAQGWMVDTQYF; CDR3 DNA: TGTGCCAGCAGCCGGGCTCAGGGATGGATGGTAGATACGCAGTATTTT
clone size: NA; J gene: TRBJ1-5; V gene: TRBV27; D gene: NA; CDR3 protein: CASSSIQGIQPQHF; CDR3 DNA: TGTGCTAGCAGTTCGATACAGGGAATTCAGCCCCAGCATTTT
clone size: once; J gene: TRBJ2-7; V gene: TRBV2; D gene: TRBD2; CDR3 protein: CASRLGLAVYEQYF; CDR3 DNA: TGTGCCAGCAGGCTTGGACTAGCGGTCTACGAGCAGTACTTC
clone size: NA; J gene: TRBJ2-6; V gene: TRBV5-1; D gene: NA; CDR3 protein: CASSPGLTPGANVLTF; CDR3 DNA: TGCGCCAGCAGCCCGGGACTCACCCCTGGGGCCAACGTCCTGACTTTC
clone size: NA; J gene: TRBJ1-5; V gene: TRBV6-5; D gene: NA; CDR3 protein: CASSYSSGRGQPQHF; CDR3 DNA: TGTGCCAGCAGTTACTCGTCAGGGCGCGGTCAGCCCCAGCATTTT
clone size: few; J gene: TRBJ1-2; V gene: TRBV5-1; D gene: NA; CDR3 protein: CASSFWAGYGYTF; CDR3 DNA: TGCGCCAGCAGCTTCTGGGCTGGCTATGGCTACACCTTC
clone size: NA; J gene: TRBJ2-2; V gene: TRBV19; D gene: NA; CDR3 protein: CASSVLGANTGELFF; CDR3 DNA: TGTGCCAGTAGTGTCCTCGGAGCGAACACCGGGGAGCTGTTTTTT
clone size: few; J gene: TRBJ1-1; V gene: TRBV30; D gene: NA; CDR3 protein: CAWRAGGTEAFF; CDR3 DNA: TGTGCCTGGAGGGCCGGGGGGACTGAAGCTTTCTTT
clone size: NA; J gene: TRBJ1-3; V gene: TRBV5-8; D gene: NA; CDR3 protein: CASSLRGRNTIYF; CDR3 DNA: TGTGCCAGCAGCTTAAGGGGGAGAAACACCATATATTTT
clone size: NA; J gene: TRBJ2-5; V gene: TRBV19; D gene: NA; CDR3 protein: CASSGGGPETQYF; CDR3 DNA: TGTGCCAGTAGTGGGGGGGGGCCAGAGACCCAGTACTTC
clone size: NA; J gene: TRBJ2-1; V gene: TRBV18; D gene: TRBD1; CDR3 protein: CASSRQGAIEQFF; CDR3 DNA: TGTGCCAGCTCACGACAGGGGGCGATTGAGCAGTTCTTC
clone size: NA; J gene: TRBJ1-2; V gene: TRBV18; D gene: TRBD1; CDR3 protein: CASSHGTGGSGYGYTF; CDR3 DNA: TGTGCCAGCTCACACGGAACAGGGGGTTCTGGCTATGGCTACACCTTC
clone size: once; J gene: TRBJ2-1; V gene: TRBV18; D gene: NA; CDR3 protein: CASSPVSVGGDEQFF; CDR3 DNA: TGTGCCAGCTCACCAGTGTCCGTTGGGGGCGATGAGCAGTTCTTC
clone size: NA; J gene: TRBJ1-3; V gene: TRBV28; D gene: NA; CDR3 protein: CASSLFGFSGNTIYF; CDR3 DNA: TGTGCCAGCAGTTTGTTCGGTTTTTCTGGAAACACCATATATTTT
clone size: NA; J gene: TRBJ2-5; V gene: TRBV27; D gene: TRBD2; CDR3 protein: CASREGLARETQYF; CDR3 DNA: TGTGCCAGCAGGGAGGGACTAGCGAGGGAGACCCAGTACTTC
clone size: NA; J gene: TRBJ2-3; V gene: TRBV4-1; D gene: TRBD2; CDR3 protein: CASSRENSGRAESDTQYF; CDR3 DNA: TGCGCCAGCAGCCGCGAAAATAGCGGGAGGGCCGAGTCAGATACGCAGTATTTT
clone size: few; J gene: TRBJ2-2; V gene: TRBV5-1; D gene: TRBD1; CDR3 protein: CASSLTGGDGGELFF; CDR3 DNA: TGCGCCAGCAGCTTAACAGGGGGCGATGGCGGGGAGCTGTTTTTT
clone size: NA; J gene: TRBJ2-1; V gene: TRBV5-8; D gene: TRBD2; CDR3 protein: CASSRDLAGGKNEQFF; CDR3 DNA: TGTGCCAGCAGCCGGGACCTAGCGGGAGGGAAAAATGAGCAGTTCTTC
clone size: NA; J gene: TRBJ1-2; V gene: TRBV11-3; D gene: NA; CDR3 protein: CASSFYREYYGYTF; CDR3 DNA: TGTGCCAGCAGTTTCTACAGGGAATACTATGGCTACACCTTC